The 13 T cell receptor beta chains in this list originate from one sample, sequenced in a study of blood T cell repertoires in COVID-19. Sequenced by immunoSEQ multiplex PCR; TCRdb stores in-frame clones only, minus some. The data hold over 200,000 clones, with roughly 89% observed a single time. Sequencing was performed on PBMCs or T cells enriched from blood (not recorded which). These receptor sequences come from a man between 18 and 35 years old with acute COVID-19.

The chain couples TRBV21-1 to TRBJ2-5; the D call of TRBD1 is as the table states it, not checked on the DNA. TRBV21-1 is given as a pseudogene. This CDR3 has 14 amino acids. CDR3 bases: TGTGCCAGCAGCACCGGCAGGGACCAAGAGACCCAGTACTTC. Amino acid sequence: CASSTGRDQETQYF.

This sequence joins TRBV10-2 and TRBJ2-6, with 7 bases matching TRBD1. V dropped 5 bases and J dropped 3; count of bases not matched to a gene: 7. This CDR3 is 16 amino acids long. Germline CDR1 is WSHSY and CDR2 is SAAADI. The DNA of the CDR3 is TGCGCCAGCAGTAAACTCTCAGGGGGTGGGGCCAACGTCCTGACTTTC. This codes for CASSKLSGGGANVLTF.

The chain recombines TRBV5-1 with TRBJ2-4; D is ambiguous. The CDR3 runs 16 residues. Trimming pared 0 bases from V and 0 bases from J, leaving 10 bases between. Germline loops: CDR1 SGHRS, CDR2 YFSETQ. CDR3 region: CASSLDPQLAKNIQYF. The DNA for the CDR3 is TGCGCCAGCAGCTTGGACCCCCAGTTAGCCAAAAACATTCAGTACTTC.

V usage is TRBV28 and J usage is TRBJ1-2; 9 nucleotides line up with TRBD1. From germline, CDR1 is MDHEN and CDR2 SYDVKM. The CDR3 has 18 amino acids. V gave up 1 base and J gave up 4 bases; unmatched junction bases: 13. CDR3 amino acids: CASSLSQGRGTGLYGYTF. The CDR3 bases are TGTGCCAGCAGTTTATCCCAGGGTAGGGGGACAGGGCTCTATGGCTACACCTTC.

The chain is built from TRBV6-1 and TRBJ2-7, with 11 bases that match TRBD2. The CDR3 runs 16 residues. J lost 7 bases, V lost 4 bases, and 12 bases had no gene match. The germline CDR1 and CDR2 sequences are MNHNS and SASEGT. CDR3 residues: CASSGNLAGGPGEQYF. The CDR3 nucleotides are TGTGCCAGCAGTGGCAATTTAGCGGGAGGGCCGGGGGAGCAGTACTTC.

The rearrangement joins TRBV5-4 to TRBJ2-7; 7 bases map to TRBD2. Trimming removed 0 bases from V and 7 bases from J; junction bases left unmatched: 4. Germline V gene sequence: CDR1 SGHNT, CDR2 YYREEE (reference sequence). The length of the CDR3 is 13 residues. CDR3 sequence: CASSLVPSGEQYF. The CDR3 bases are TGTGCCAGCAGCTTGGTGCCTAGCGGAGAGCAGTACTTC.

The J gene is TRBJ2-1, the V gene TRBV29-1, with 12 bases that match TRBD2. The V gene's germline CDR1 is SQVTM and CDR2 ANQGSEA. The V gene end was trimmed by 4 bases and the J gene end by 6 bases; junction bases not matched to a gene: 13. The length of the CDR3 is 17 residues. CDR3 residues: CSVVRTETSGRSNEQFF. CDR3 in DNA: TGCAGCGTTGTCAGGACAGAAACTAGCGGGAGGTCCAATGAGCAGTTCTTC.

The chain is built from TRBV3-1 (or the pseudogene TRBV3-2) and TRBJ2-7, with D possibly matching TRBD1 (6 bases). V shed 6 bases and J shed 0 bases, with 9 bases lying between them. This CDR3 spans 13 amino acids. CDR1 and CDR2 from the germline V gene are LGHDT and YNNKEL (reference sequence). The chain's CDR3 is CASSTGPSYEQYF. The DNA of the CDR3 is TGTGCCAGCAGTACAGGGCCCTCCTACGAGCAGTACTTC.

The V call is TRBV2, the J call TRBJ1-5; 8 bases are a match to TRBD1. The CDR3 extends over 15 amino acids. The trim removed 7 bases at V and 0 bases at J, leaving 5 bases unmatched. CDR1 is SNHLY and CDR2 is FYNNEI in the germline V gene. For the CDR3, the DNA is TGTGCCAGCATATGGGACAGGTATAGCAATCAGCCCCAGCATTTT. Its translation: CASIWDRYSNQPQHF.

The genes are TRBV27 and TRBJ1-6; perhaps TRBD1 as D (6 bases). Germline V gene data show CDR1 as MNHEY and CDR2 as SMNVEV (reference sequence). Trimming cost V 5 bases and J 8 bases, with 13 bases left between them. The CDR3 contains 14 residues. The CDR3 DNA is TGTGCCAGCAGTCCCGACAGGACCTATTCACCCCTCCACTTT. The encoded protein is CASSPDRTYSPLHF.

This chain connects TRBV7-9 to TRBJ2-5, with 7 bases fitting TRBD1. V lost 7 bases, J lost 1 base, and 6 bases stayed unmatched. Germline V gives CDR1 SEHNR, CDR2 FQNEAQ (reference sequence). The CDR3 sequence is 14 residues long. Written as DNA, the CDR3 is TGTGCCAGCACCGTACGGGACAGCCAAGAGACCCAGTACTTC. This encodes CASTVRDSQETQYF. Combining the CDR3 with reference TRBV7-9 and TRBJ2-5 gives the whole variable domain DTGVSQNPRHKITKRGQNVTFRCDPISEHNRLYWYRQTLGQGPEFLTYFQNEAQLEKSRLLSDRFSAERPKGSFSTLEIQRTEQGDSAMYLCASTVRDSQETQYFGPGTRLLVL.

The sample holds one count of this clone. The V gene is TRBV6-4, the J gene TRBJ2-2; the D gene is possibly TRBD2 (5 bases). Trimming left V 8 bases short and J 3 bases short, with 25 bases between. This CDR3 is 18 amino acids long. Germline CDR1 reads MRHNA; CDR2 reads SNTAGT. CDR3 nucleotide sequence: TGTGCCAGCCGCCGGCGGGCCCCTTACCTTTTATACACCGGGGAGCTGTTTTTT. Residues: CASRRRAPYLLYTGELFF.

The rearrangement joins TRBV11-1 to TRBJ2-2, with TRBD2 matching over 8 bases. Germline V lookup: CDR1 SGHAT, CDR2 FQDESV (reference sequence). This CDR3 is built from 16 residues. V was clipped by 1 base and J by 4 bases; unmatched bases: 5. CDR3 bases: TGTGCCAGCAGCTTAGGAAGCGGGAGCGCCACCGGGGAGCTGTTTTTT. Encoded protein: CASSLGSGSATGELFF.